This T cell receptor beta chain was sequenced in a study of spatial heterogeneity in lung cancer. TCRdb processed the 5' RACE reads anew with MiXCR; each CDR3 protein has one entry. The repertoire includes approximately 92,000 distinct CDR3 sequences, more than 10% of them detected once, and about 40% sits in the top ten. Described time point: sample taken at primary tumor resection. Whole RNA was taken from tumor, nontumor lung or frozen PBMC; it was then sequenced unsorted. The CDR3 extends over 14 amino acids. V lost 5 bases, J lost 0 bases, and 10 bases lay in between. Germline V gene lookup returns CDR1 SGHVS and CDR2 FNYEAQ.

The material sequenced was PBMCs, taken at surgery. The rearrangement joins TRBV7-6 to TRBJ2-5; D gene unclear. The TCR originated in a male donor with early-stage non-small cell lung cancer. The CDR3 region is CASSPGRYQETQYF. The DNA of the CDR3 is TGTGCCAGCAGCCCTGGGCGGTACCAAGAGACCCAGTACTTC.